This TCR beta chain was retrieved from a study of PD-1 blockade in classical Hodgkin lymphoma. The length of the CDR3 is 13 residues. Germline assignment: CDR1 LGHNA and CDR2 YNFKEQ. Trimming pared 5 bases from V and 0 bases from J, leaving 5 bases between. Time point defined: cycle 4 day 1 (C4D1), after around six weeks of nivolumab. Every patient was affected by relapse after autologous stem cell transplantation, while exposure to brentuximab vedotin was not uniform. Patients showed best responses of complete response, partial response or progressive disease. Data came from immunoSEQ multiplex PCR; TCRdb stores just in-frame clones and leaves some out. Among tens of thousands of clones listed, roughly 87% were seen once.

The source of this sequence is a human donor with classical Hodgkin lymphoma. The chain has TRBV4-2 and TRBJ2-1; no firm D call. This material consisted of peripheral blood mononuclear cells (PBMCs), taken before the fourth cycle of nivolumab. CDR3 loop: CASSKSSYNEQFF. The CDR3 nucleotides read TGTGCCAGCAGCAAAAGCTCCTACAATGAGCAGTTCTTC.